A single sample is the source of the 10 T cell receptor beta chains below, sequenced in a study of Graves' ophthalmopathy and Graves' hyperthyroidism. CDR3 regions of TCR beta were amplified from RNA transcripts. RT-PCR was first run with HTBI primers, then multiplex PCR in a second round. TCRdb re-derived calls from the multiplex PCR reads in MiXCR, one entry per CDR3 protein. The sample yields 350,000 to 450,000 distinct CDR3 sequences, 18% seen once. Input material: peripheral blood. The receptor set was obtained from a woman younger than 30 with Graves' ophthalmopathy.

In its sample, this clonotype was seen many times. The rearrangement joins TRBV20-1 to TRBJ2-7; D is perhaps TRBD2 (6 bases). The CDR3 consists of 13 residues. Between the trimmed V and J ends, which lost 1 base and 0 bases, there was a span of 7 bases. CDR1 DFQATT and CDR2 SNEGSKA come from the germline V gene (reference sequence). The CDR3 loop is CSARGLDSYEQYF. CDR3 in DNA: TGCAGTGCTAGAGGACTAGACTCCTACGAGCAGTACTTC.

This clonotype was detected many times. This chain joins TRBV29-1 and TRBJ1-1; the D gene is possibly TRBD1 (5 bases). CDR1 is SQVTM and CDR2 is ANQGSEA in the germline V gene. This CDR3 comprises 13 residues. V shed 7 bases and J shed 0 bases, with 12 bases lying between them. CDR3 sequence reads: CSATGQLNTEAFF. CDR3 sequence (DNA): TGCAGCGCCACAGGACAACTGAACACTGAAGCTTTCTTT.

V usage is TRBV15 and J usage is TRBJ2-5, with TRBD2 matching 9 bases. J lost 3 bases, V lost 2 bases, and 10 bases had no gene match. The CDR3 runs 17 residues. Germline-derived CDR1 and CDR2 are LNHNV and YYDKDF (reference sequence). The CDR3, as DNA: TGTGCCACCAGCAGATCCATCGGGGTAGCGGGGGAAGAGACCCAGTACTTC. It yields the protein CATSRSIGVAGEETQYF. The complete variable domain, with remaining parts taken from reference TRBV15 and TRBJ2-5, reads DAMVIQNPRYQVTQFGKPVTLSCSQTLNHNVMYWYQQKSSQAPKLLFHYYDKDFNNEADTPDNFQSRRPNTSFCFLDIRSPGLGDTAMYLCATSRSIGVAGEETQYFGPGTRLLVL.

This clonotype has ten or more counts. The chain is built from TRBV30 and TRBJ2-7, with D perhaps TRBD2 (7 bases). This CDR3 spans 13 amino acids. CDR1 is GTSNPN, CDR2 SVGIG, per germline (reference sequence). The germline V and J ends were trimmed by 5 bases and 0 bases, with 11 bases remaining between them. In DNA, the CDR3 is TGTGCCTGGGGGGGGGGCAGCTCCTACGAGCAGTACTTC. Its protein product is CAWGGGSSYEQYF.

This clonotype was observed many times. The rearrangement links TRBV4-2 to TRBJ2-5; TRBD1 matches at 8 bases. The V gene's germline CDR1 is LGHNA and CDR2 YNFKEQ. The CDR3 totals 17 residues. J gave up 1 base and V 3 bases, and 10 bases lay outside the gene matches. DNA for the CDR3: TGTGCCAGCAGCCAGGGACAGGTCCCCAGGGCCCAAGAGACCCAGTACTTC. As protein: CASSQGQVPRAQETQYF.

In its sample, this clonotype was seen a few times. This sequence joins TRBV4-3 and TRBJ1-2, with 9 bases that match TRBD1. The germline gives CDR1 LGHNA, CDR2 YSLEER. J gave up 4 bases and V 0 bases, and 3 bases lay outside the gene matches. The CDR3 length is 15 residues. CDR3: CASSQDTGGGYGYTF. For the CDR3, the DNA is TGCGCCAGCAGCCAAGATACAGGGGGCGGCTATGGCTACACCTTC.

This clonotype was counted ten times or more. The chain carries TRBV20-1 and TRBJ2-4; D perhaps matches TRBD2 (6 bases). CDR1 is DFQATT, CDR2 SNEGSKA, per germline (reference sequence). This CDR3 has 16 residues. V lost 2 bases and J lost 3, with 17 bases in between. CDR3 region: CSARLGRGIIKNIQYF. The CDR3 bases are TGCAGTGCTAGACTGGGGCGGGGAATAATCAAAAACATTCAGTACTTC.

J is TRBJ1-1 and V is TRBV19; D is possibly TRBD1 (6 bases). The CDR3 is 15 residues long. Looked up from germline, CDR1 is LNHDA and CDR2 is SQIVND (reference sequence). V lost 3 bases and J 0 bases, leaving 11 bases between the germline ends. CDR3 DNA sequence: TGTGCCAGTAGTATGGAGGACAGACTGAACACTGAAGCTTTCTTT. It codes for CASSMEDRLNTEAFF. The entire variable domain, with the rest obtained from reference TRBV19 and TRBJ1-1, is as follows: DGGITQSPKYLFRKEGQNVTLSCEQNLNHDAMYWYRQDPGQGLRLIYYSQIVNDFQKGDIAEGYSVSREKKESFPLTVTSAQKNPTAFYLCASSMEDRLNTEAFFGQGTRLTVV.

In its sample, this clonotype was seen many times. The CDR3, as DNA: TGTGCCAGCAGTTTAGATGTAGCGGGAGTGAAAGAGACCCAGTACTTC. Its translation is CASSLDVAGVKETQYF. The chain is built from TRBV12-3 or TRBV12-4 and TRBJ2-5, with TRBD2 identical over 9 bases. Trimming removed 1 base from V and 3 bases from J; junction bases left unmatched: 6. The CDR3 sequence is 16 residues long.

This clonotype was detected many times. The CDR3 is CAWRQLGYTEAFF. CDR3 bases: TGTGCCTGGAGGCAATTGGGGTACACTGAAGCTTTCTTT. This rearrangement joins TRBV30 to TRBJ1-1; the D is unclear. The germline gives CDR1 GTSNPN, CDR2 SVGIG (reference sequence). V shed 3 bases and J shed 3 bases, with 11 bases lying between them. This CDR3 is 13 amino acids long.